A selection of T cell receptor beta chains follows, all from one sample in a study of shared clonotypes between healthy human individuals. Produced via immunoSEQ multiplex PCR; TCRdb's table is partial and in-frame only. The sample lists about 2.1 million clones, 80% to 95% occurring once. Sequences were obtained from naive CD8+ T cells from PBMCs. The source is a man between 18 and 29 years old in good health. Some clones in this sample may be carry-over from other donors' samples. Each CDR3 is given without its conserved first and last residue. Each record gives: CDR3 protein, V gene.

cdr3_aa: ASSEPTLRAPQH
v_call: TRBV10-2

cdr3_aa: ASSQREKGGSIEQY
v_call: TRBV4-1

cdr3_aa: ASSLTTVAYNEQF
v_call: TRBV5-1

cdr3_aa: ASSLVGHQYEQF
v_call: TRBV7-8

cdr3_aa: ASSFFSGVGEQY
v_call: TRBV5-4

cdr3_aa: ASSVVSQGATNEKLF
v_call: TRBV9

cdr3_aa: ASGDYGYT
v_call: TRBV28

cdr3_aa: ASSPITGNTEAF
v_call: TRBV4-2

cdr3_aa: ASSLNRGLVYEQY
v_call: TRBV27

cdr3_aa: ASSGRDSENIQY
v_call: TRBV10-2

cdr3_aa: ASSVEGSGIKGQY
v_call: TRBV9

cdr3_aa: ASSQAELAYHTDTQY
v_call: TRBV4-1

cdr3_aa: ASSFSAGQPQH
v_call: TRBV27

cdr3_aa: ASRAGTGSYEQY
v_call: TRBV2

cdr3_aa: ASSFGGSVLGEQF
v_call: TRBV28

cdr3_aa: ASSLDGDTEAF
v_call: TRBV4-3

cdr3_aa: ASTPRGTSYQETQY
v_call: TRBV28

cdr3_aa: ASSLEGLSYEQY
v_call: TRBV7-8

cdr3_aa: ASSGSGSSYNEQF
v_call: TRBV7-2